This TCR beta chain appears in the sequencing data of a study of T cells in Graves' hyperthyroidism and ophthalmopathy. The source material, RNA transcripts, was used to amplify TCR beta CDR3 regions. Carried out on the TCR CDR3, a first-round RT-PCR used the HTBI primer set. Using its own MiXCR run on the multiplex PCR reads, TCRdb lists one record per CDR3 protein. The sample lists 300,000 to 350,000 distinct CDR3 sequences, about 15% occurring once. A remark on this clonotype: Its antigen is still unknown.

The study's findings and limits: Ophthalmopathy cases were set apart from stable hyperthyroidism by a 13 V-J model. In validation, the model predicted ophthalmopathy. These predictions came a median about 6.5 months before onset.

When ophthalmopathy did not progress within 18 months, Graves' hyperthyroidism was considered stable. With a duration under 2 months, the hyperthyroidism was newly diagnosed in patients aged 18 to 65. The material sequenced was blood. This TCR was recovered from a woman aged 25 to 39 with Graves' hyperthyroidism.

CDR3 nucleotide sequence: TGTGCGCCCCCGCGCGGGGGTTTCTCTGGAAACACCATATATTTT. Translation gives CAPPRGGFSGNTIYF. This chain links TRBV7-8 with TRBJ1-3; perhaps TRBD1 as D (5 bases). The germline V gene encodes CDR1 SGHVS and CDR2 FQNEAQ. This CDR3 has 15 amino acids.